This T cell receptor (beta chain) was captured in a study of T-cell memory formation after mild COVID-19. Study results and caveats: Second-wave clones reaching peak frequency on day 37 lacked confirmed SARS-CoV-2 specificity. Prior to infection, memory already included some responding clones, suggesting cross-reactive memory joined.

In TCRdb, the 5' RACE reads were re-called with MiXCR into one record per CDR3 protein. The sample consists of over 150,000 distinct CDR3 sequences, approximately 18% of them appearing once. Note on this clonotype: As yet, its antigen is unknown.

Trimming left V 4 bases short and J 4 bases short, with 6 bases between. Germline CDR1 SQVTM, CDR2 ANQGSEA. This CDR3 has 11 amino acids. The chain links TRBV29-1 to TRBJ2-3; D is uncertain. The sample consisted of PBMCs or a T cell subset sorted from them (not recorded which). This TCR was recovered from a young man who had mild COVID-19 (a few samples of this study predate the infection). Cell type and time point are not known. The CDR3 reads CSVGWADTQYF. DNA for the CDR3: TGCAGCGTTGGGTGGGCAGATACGCAGTATTTT.